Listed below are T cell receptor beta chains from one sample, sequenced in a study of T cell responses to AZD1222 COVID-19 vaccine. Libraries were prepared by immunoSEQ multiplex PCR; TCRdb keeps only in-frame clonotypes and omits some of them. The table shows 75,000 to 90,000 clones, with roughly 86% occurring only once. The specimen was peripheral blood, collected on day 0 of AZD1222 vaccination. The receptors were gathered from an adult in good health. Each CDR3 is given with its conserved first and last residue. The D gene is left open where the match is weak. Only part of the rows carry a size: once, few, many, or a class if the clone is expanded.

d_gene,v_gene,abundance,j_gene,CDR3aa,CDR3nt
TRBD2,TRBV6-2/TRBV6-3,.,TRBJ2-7,CASSTPGLAGDEQYF,TGTGCCAGCAGTACCCCAGGGCTAGCGGGTGATGAGCAGTACTTC
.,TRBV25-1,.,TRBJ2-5,CASSADITKETQYF,TGTGCCAGCAGTGCGGACATAACAAAAGAGACCCAGTACTTC
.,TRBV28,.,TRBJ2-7,CASNSDITSSYEQYF,TGTGCCAGCAACTCCGACATCACGAGCTCCTACGAGCAGTACTTC
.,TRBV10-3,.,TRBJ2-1,CAVGLPDEQFF,TGTGCCGTAGGCCTGCCGGATGAGCAGTTCTTC
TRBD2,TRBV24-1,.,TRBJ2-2,CATSDLQAGRAGELFF,TGTGCCACCAGTGATTTGCAAGCCGGGAGGGCCGGGGAGCTGTTTTTT
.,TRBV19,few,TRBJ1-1,CASRDGGYSTEAFF,TGTGCCAGTAGGGACGGGGGATACTCCACTGAAGCTTTCTTT
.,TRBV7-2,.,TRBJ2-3,CASSLVRIGTDTQYF,TGTGCCAGCAGCTTAGTGAGGATTGGCACAGATACGCAGTATTTT
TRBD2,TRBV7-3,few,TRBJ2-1,CASSSPGGTYNEQFF,TGTGCCAGCAGCTCCCCGGGGGGAACCTACAATGAGCAGTTCTTC
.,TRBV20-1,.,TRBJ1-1,CSAAGRAEAFF,TGCAGTGCTGCCGGGCGAGCTGAAGCTTTCTTT
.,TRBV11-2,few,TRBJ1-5,CASSLVGFNQPQHF,TGTGCCAGCAGCTTAGTGGGTTTTAATCAGCCCCAGCATTTT
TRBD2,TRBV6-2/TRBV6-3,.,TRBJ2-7,CASSSTSGRAYEQYF,TGTGCCAGCAGTTCGACTAGCGGGAGGGCCTACGAGCAGTACTTC
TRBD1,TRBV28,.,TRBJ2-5,CASSYSRDRAKETQYF,TGTGCCAGCAGCTACTCCCGGGACAGGGCAAAAGAGACCCAGTACTTC
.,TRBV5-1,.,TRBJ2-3,CASRTRDSDTQYF,TGCGCCAGCAGAACCCGGGACTCAGATACGCAGTATTTT
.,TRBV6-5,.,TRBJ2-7,CASSYGGGGGYEQYF,TGTGCCAGCAGTTACGGAGGGGGAGGGGGCTACGAGCAGTACTTC
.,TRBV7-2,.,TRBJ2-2,CASSPSGGQVNTGELFF,TGTGCCAGCAGCCCATCCGGGGGTCAAGTTAACACCGGGGAGCTGTTTTTT
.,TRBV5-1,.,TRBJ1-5,CASSFERSNQPQHF,TGCGCCAGCAGCTTCGAGCGTAGCAATCAGCCCCAGCATTTT
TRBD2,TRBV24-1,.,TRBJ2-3,CATSDSRLAGKPADTQYF,TGTGCCACCAGTGATTCTCGACTAGCGGGAAAACCAGCAGATACGCAGTATTTT
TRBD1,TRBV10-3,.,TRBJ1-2,CAITQGGQGDRGYTF,TGTGCCATCACCCAAGGGGGACAGGGTGATAGAGGCTACACCTTC
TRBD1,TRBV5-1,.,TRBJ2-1,CASSSKRGQGRGRYNEQFF,TGCGCCAGCAGCTCGAAACGGGGACAGGGACGTGGCAGGTACAATGAGCAGTTCTTC
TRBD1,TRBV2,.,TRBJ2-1,CASRDSVYNEQFF,TGTGCCAGTCGGGACAGCGTCTACAATGAGCAGTTCTTC
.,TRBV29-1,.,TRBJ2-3,CSVEETDTQYF,TGCAGCGTTGAGGAAACAGATACGCAGTATTTT
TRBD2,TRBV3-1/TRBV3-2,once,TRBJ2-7,CASSLGLAGLYEQYF,TGTGCCAGCAGCCTGGGACTAGCGGGGCTCTACGAGCAGTACTTC
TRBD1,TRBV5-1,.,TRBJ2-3,CASSSDRGRTDTQYF,TGCGCCAGCAGCTCGGACAGGGGGCGCACAGATACGCAGTATTTT
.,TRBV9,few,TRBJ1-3,CASSVGQTFGNTIYF,TGTGCCAGCAGCGTAGGACAGACCTTTGGAAACACCATATATTTT
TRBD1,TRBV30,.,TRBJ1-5,CAWKTGGNGYQPQHF,TGTGCCTGGAAGACAGGGGGCAACGGGTACCAGCCCCAGCATTTT
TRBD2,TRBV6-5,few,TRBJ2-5,CASSWGGRETQYF,TGTGCCAGCAGTTGGGGGGGTCGAGAGACCCAGTACTTC
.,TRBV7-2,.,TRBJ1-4,CASSLDGTATNEKLFF,TGTGCCAGCAGCTTAGACGGTACTGCAACTAATGAAAAACTGTTTTTT
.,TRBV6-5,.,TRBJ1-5,CASSSDSNQPQHF,TGTGCCAGCTCCAGCGACAGCAATCAGCCCCAGCATTTT
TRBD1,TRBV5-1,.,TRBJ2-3,CASSPQGAFTDTQYF,TGCGCCAGCAGCCCACAGGGGGCATTCACAGATACGCAGTATTTT
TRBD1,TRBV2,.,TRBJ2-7,CASSRDSYEQYF,TGTGCCAGCAGCCGGGACAGCTACGAGCAGTACTTC
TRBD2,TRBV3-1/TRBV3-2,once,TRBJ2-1,CASSHVIAGYYNEQFF,TGTGCCAGCAGCCACGTGATAGCGGGGTACTACAATGAGCAGTTCTTC
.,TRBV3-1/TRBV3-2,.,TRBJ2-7,CASSQGSGSYEQYF,TGTGCCAGCAGCCAAGGTTCTGGATCCTACGAGCAGTACTTC
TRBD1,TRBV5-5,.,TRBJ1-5,CASSLAQGGNQPQHF,TGTGCCAGCAGCTTGGCCCAGGGGGGCAATCAGCCCCAGCATTTT
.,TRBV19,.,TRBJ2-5,CASSGPFALAFETQYF,TGTGCCAGTAGTGGCCCCTTTGCTCTAGCCTTCGAGACCCAGTACTTC
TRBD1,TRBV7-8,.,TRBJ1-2,CASSVREGQGARSSYGYTF,TGTGCCAGCAGCGTAAGGGAGGGACAGGGGGCGCGTAGTAGCTATGGCTACACCTTC
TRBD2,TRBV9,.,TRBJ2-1,CASSPRGTSDGNEQFF,TGTGCCAGCAGCCCCAGAGGGACTAGCGATGGCAATGAGCAGTTCTTC
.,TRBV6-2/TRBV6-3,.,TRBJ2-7,CASSRDSLEQYF,TGTGCCAGCAGTCGGGACTCCCTGGAGCAGTACTTC
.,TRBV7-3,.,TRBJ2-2,CASSLVPGPGELFF,TGTGCCAGCAGCTTAGTTCCTGGGCCCGGGGAGCTGTTTTTT
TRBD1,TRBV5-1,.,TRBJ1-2,CASSWDRDGYTF,TGCGCCAGCAGCTGGGACAGGGACGGCTACACCTTC
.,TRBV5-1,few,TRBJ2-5,CASSLDATQYF,TGCGCCAGCAGCTTGGACGCGACCCAGTACTTC
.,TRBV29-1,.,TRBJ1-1,CSVDSLNTEAFF,TGCAGCGTTGACAGCCTGAACACTGAAGCTTTCTTT
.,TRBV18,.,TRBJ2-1,CASSPPDRRMNNEQFF,TGTGCCAGCTCACCACCTGATCGCAGGATGAACAATGAGCAGTTCTTC
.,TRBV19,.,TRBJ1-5,CASTHGHF,TGTGCCAGTACTCACGGGCATTTT
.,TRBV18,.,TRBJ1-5,CASSPANNQPQHF,TGTGCCAGCTCACCGGCCAACAATCAGCCCCAGCATTTT
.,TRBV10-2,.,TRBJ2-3,CASVTGHLTDTQYF,TGCGCCAGCGTCACGGGACACCTCACAGATACGCAGTATTTT
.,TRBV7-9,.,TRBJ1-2,CASSAKRTVISPNYGYTF,TGTGCCAGCAGCGCGAAGCGTACAGTAATATCGCCTAACTATGGCTACACCTTC
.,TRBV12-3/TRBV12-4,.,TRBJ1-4,CASSLPSGEKLFF,TGTGCCAGCAGTTTACCCAGTGGCGAAAAACTGTTTTTT
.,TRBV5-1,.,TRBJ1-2,CASSLVAGDLFDGYTF,TGCGCCAGCAGCTTGGTGGCAGGGGATCTATTCGATGGCTACACCTTC
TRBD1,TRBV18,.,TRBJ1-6,CASSLGQGQALHF,TGTGCCAGCTCCCTCGGACAGGGCCAAGCCCTCCACTTT
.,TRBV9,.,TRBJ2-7,CASSVGGDAALYEQYF,TGTGCCAGCAGCGTAGGGGGAGATGCGGCCCTTTACGAGCAGTACTTC
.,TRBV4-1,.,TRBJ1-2,CASSQGVGAGYGYTF,TGCGCCAGCAGCCAAGGGGTAGGGGCAGGGTATGGCTACACCTTC
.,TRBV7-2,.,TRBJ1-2,CASSTSRGANYGYTF,TGTGCCAGCAGCACTAGCAGGGGAGCTAACTATGGCTACACCTTC
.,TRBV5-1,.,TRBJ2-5,CASSLAPGGGETQYF,TGCGCCAGCAGCTTGGCCCCGGGGGGCGGAGAGACCCAGTACTTC
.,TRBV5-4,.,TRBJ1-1,CASSLGAGDTEAFF,TGTGCCAGCAGCTTGGGTGCCGGGGACACTGAAGCTTTCTTT
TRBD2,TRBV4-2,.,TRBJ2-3,CASSSSPLAEDTDTQYF,TGTGCCAGCAGCTCATCACCCCTAGCGGAGGACACAGATACGCAGTATTTT
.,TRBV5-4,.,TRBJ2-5,CASSLVTVPETQYF,TGTGCCAGCAGCTTGGTGACCGTTCCGGAGACCCAGTACTTC
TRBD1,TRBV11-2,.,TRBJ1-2,CASSLGTGSGYTF,TGTGCCAGCAGCTTGGGGACAGGGAGCGGCTACACCTTC